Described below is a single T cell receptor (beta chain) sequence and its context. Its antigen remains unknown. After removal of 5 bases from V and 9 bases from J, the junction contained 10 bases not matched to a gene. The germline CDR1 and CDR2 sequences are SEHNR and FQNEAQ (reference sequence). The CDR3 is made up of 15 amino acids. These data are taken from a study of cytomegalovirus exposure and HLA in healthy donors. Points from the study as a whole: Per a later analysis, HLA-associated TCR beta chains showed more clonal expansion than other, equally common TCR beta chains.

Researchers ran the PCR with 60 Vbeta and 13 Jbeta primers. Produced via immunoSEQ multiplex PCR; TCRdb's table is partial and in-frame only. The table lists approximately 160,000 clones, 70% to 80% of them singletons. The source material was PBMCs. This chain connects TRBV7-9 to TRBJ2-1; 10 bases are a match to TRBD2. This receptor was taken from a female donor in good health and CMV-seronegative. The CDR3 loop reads CASSHSAGGKGEQFF. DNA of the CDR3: TGTGCCAGCAGCCATTCAGCGGGGGGGAAGGGTGAGCAGTTCTTC.